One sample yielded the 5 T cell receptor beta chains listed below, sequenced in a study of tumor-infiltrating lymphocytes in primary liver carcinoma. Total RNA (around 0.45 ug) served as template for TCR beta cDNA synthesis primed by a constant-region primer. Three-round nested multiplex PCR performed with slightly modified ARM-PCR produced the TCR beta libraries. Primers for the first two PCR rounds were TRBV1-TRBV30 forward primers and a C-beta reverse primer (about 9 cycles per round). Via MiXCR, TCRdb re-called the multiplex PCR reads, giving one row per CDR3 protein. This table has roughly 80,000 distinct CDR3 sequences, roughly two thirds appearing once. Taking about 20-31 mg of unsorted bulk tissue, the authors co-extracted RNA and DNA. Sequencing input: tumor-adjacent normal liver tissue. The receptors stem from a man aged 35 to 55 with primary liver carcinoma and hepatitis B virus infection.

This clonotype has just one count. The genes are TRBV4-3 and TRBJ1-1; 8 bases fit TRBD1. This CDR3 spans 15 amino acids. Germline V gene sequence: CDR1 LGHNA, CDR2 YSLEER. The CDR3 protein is CTSSQGQQGDTEAFF. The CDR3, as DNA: TGCACTAGCAGCCAAGGGCAACAGGGGGACACTGAAGCTTTCTTT.

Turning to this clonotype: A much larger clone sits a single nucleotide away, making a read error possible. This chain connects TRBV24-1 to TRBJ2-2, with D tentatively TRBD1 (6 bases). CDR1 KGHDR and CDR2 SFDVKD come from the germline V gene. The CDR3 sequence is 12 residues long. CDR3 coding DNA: TGTGTCACCAGTAGGGGGACCGGGGAGCTGTTTTTT. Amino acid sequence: CVTSRGTGELFF.

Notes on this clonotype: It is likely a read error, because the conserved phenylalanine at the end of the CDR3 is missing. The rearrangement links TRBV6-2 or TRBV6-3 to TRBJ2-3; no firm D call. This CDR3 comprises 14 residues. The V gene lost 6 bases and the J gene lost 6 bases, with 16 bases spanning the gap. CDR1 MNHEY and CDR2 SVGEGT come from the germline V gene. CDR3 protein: CASRSYEEVDTQYL. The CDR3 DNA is TGTGCCAGCAGATCATATGAGGAAGTCGATACGCAGTATCTT.

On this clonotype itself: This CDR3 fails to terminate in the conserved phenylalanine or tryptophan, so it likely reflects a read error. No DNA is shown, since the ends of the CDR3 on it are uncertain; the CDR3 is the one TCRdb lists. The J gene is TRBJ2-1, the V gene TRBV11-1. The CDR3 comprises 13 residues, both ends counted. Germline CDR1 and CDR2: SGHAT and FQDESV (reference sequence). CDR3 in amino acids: CASSVGLNNDHFL.

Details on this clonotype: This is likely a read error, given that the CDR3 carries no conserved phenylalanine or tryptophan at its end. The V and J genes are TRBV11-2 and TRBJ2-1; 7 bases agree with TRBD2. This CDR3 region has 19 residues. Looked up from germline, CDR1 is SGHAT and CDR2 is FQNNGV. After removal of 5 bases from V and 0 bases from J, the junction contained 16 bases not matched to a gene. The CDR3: CASSQASGAGLSSYNEQFL. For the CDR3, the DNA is TGTGCCAGCAGCCAAGCTAGCGGAGCCGGCCTAAGCTCCTACAATGAGCAGTTCCTC.